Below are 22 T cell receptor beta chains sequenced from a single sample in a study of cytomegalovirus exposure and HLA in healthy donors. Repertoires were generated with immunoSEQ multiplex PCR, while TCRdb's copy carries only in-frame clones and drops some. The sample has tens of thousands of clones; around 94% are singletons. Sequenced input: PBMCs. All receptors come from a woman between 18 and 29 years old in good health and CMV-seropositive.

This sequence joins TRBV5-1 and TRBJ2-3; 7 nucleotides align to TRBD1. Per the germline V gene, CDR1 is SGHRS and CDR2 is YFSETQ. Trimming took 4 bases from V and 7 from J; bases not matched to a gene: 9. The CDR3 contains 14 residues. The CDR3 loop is CASSLGQGVNTQYF. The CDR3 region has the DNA TGCGCCAGCAGCCTCGGGCAGGGGGTAAATACGCAGTATTTT.

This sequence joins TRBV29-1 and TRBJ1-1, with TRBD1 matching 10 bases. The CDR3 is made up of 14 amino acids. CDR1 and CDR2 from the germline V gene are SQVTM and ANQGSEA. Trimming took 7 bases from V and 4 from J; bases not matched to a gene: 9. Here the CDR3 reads CSASTGGKGTEAFF. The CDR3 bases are TGCAGCGCCTCGACAGGGGGCAAGGGCACTGAAGCTTTCTTT.

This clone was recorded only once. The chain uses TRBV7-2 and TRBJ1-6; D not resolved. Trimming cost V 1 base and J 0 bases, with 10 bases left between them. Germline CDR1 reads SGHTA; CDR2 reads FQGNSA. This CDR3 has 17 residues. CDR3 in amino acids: CASSLVASSSYNSPLHF. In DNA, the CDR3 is TGTGCCAGCAGCTTAGTCGCCTCGAGCTCCTATAATTCACCCCTCCACTTT.

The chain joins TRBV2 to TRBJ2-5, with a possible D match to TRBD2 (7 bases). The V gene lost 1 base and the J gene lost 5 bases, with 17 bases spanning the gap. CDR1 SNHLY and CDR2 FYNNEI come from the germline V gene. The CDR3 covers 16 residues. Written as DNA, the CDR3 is TGTGCCAGCAGTGAAGAGGGTAGGGGGGGTGAGGAGACCCAGTACTTC. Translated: CASSEEGRGGEETQYF.

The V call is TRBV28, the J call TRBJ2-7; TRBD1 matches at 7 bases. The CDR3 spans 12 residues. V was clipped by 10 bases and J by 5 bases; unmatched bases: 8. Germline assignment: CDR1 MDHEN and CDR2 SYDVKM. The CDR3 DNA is TGTGCCACTACTGACAGGGTAAACGAGCAGTACTTC. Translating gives CATTDRVNEQYF.

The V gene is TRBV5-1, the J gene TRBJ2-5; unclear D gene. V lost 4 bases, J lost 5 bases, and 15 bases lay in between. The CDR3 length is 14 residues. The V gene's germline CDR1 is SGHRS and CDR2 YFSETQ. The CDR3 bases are TGCGCCAGCAGCGAACTGGGTGGGCCGGAGACCCAGTACTTC. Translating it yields CASSELGGPETQYF.

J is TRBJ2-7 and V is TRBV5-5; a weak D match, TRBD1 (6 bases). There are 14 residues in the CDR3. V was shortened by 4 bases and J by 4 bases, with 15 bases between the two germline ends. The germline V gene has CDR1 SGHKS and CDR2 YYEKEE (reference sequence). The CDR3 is CASSPGHLGYEQYF. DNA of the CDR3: TGTGCCAGCAGCCCGGGACACCTAGGGTACGAGCAGTACTTC.

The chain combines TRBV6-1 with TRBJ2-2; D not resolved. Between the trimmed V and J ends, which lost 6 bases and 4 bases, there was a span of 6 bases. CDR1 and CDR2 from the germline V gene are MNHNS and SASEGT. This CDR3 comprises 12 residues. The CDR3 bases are TGTGCCAGCAGGGCCCTCACCGGGGAGCTGTTTTTT. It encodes CASRALTGELFF.

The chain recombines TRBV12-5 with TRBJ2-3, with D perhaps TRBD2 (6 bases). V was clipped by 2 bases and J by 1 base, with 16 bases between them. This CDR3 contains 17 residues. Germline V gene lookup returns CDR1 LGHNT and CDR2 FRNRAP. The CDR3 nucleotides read TGTGCTAGTGGTTTGTTCGGAGTCGGCGGGGGCACAGATACGCAGTATTTT. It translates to CASGLFGVGGGTDTQYF.

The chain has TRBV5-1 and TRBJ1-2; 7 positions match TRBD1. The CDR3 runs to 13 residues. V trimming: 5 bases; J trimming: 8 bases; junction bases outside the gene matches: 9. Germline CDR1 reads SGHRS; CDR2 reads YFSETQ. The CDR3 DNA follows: TGCGCCAGCAGGCCAAAGGGGGCGCGGGGCTACACCTTC. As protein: CASRPKGARGYTF.

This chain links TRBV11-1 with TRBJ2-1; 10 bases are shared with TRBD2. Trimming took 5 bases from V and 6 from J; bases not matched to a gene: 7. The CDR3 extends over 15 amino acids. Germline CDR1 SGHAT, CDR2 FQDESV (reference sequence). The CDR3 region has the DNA TGTGCCAGCAGCGAAAGCGGGAGGGCCGTCAATGAGCAGTTCTTC. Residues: CASSESGRAVNEQFF.

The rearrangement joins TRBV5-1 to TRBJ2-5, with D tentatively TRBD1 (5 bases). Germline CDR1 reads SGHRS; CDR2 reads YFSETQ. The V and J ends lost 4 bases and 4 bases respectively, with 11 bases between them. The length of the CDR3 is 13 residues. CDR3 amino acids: CASSVDSRETQYF. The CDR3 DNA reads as TGCGCCAGCAGCGTTGACAGCAGAGAGACCCAGTACTTC.

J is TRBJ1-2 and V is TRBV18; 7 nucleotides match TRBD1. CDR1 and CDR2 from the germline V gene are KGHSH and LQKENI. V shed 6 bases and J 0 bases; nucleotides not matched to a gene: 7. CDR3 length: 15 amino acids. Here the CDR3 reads CASSPGTVPNYGYTF. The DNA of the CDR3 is TGTGCCAGCTCCCCCGGGACAGTCCCTAACTATGGCTACACCTTC.

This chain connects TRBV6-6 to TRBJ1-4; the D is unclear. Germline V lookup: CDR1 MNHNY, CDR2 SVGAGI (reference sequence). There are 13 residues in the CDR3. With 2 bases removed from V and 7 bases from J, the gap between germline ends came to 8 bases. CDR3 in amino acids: CASSYRAGEKLFF. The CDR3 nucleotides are TGTGCCAGCAGTTACAGGGCGGGTGAAAAACTGTTTTTT.

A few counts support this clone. In DNA form, the CDR3 reads TGTGCCAGCAATGGGGACAGCCGTCATTCACCCCTCCACTTT. Translated: CASNGDSRHSPLHF. The J gene is TRBJ1-6, the V gene TRBV2, with 7 positions matching TRBD1. CDR1 and CDR2 (germline): SNHLY, FYNNEI. There are 14 residues in the CDR3. After removal of 7 bases from V and 8 bases from J, the junction contained 8 bases not matched to a gene.

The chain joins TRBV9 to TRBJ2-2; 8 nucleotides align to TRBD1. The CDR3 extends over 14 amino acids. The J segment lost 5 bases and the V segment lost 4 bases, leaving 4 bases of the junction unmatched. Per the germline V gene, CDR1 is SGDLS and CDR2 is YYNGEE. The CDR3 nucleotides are TGTGCCAGCAGCAAAGACAGGGGTACCGGGGAGCTGTTTTTT. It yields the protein CASSKDRGTGELFF.

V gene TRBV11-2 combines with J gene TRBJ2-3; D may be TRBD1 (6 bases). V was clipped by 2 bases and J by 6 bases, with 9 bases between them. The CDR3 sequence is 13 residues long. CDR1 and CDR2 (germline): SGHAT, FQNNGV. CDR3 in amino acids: CASSLSRGDTQYF. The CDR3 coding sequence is TGTGCCAGCAGCTTAAGTAGGGGGGATACGCAGTATTTT.

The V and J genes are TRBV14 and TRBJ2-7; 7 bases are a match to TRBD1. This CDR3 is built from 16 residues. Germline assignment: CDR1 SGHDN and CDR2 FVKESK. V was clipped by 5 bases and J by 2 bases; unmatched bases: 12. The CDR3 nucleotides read TGTGCCAGCAGCTCGAAAGGGGGCGCACCCCCCTACGAGCAGTACTTC. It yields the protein CASSSKGGAPPYEQYF.

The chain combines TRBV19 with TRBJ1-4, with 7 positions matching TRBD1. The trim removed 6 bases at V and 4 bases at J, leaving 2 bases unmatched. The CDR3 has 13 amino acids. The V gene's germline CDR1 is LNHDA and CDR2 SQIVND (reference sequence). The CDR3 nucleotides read TGTGCCAGTAGGGGACAGAGTAATGAAAAACTGTTTTTT. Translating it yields CASRGQSNEKLFF.

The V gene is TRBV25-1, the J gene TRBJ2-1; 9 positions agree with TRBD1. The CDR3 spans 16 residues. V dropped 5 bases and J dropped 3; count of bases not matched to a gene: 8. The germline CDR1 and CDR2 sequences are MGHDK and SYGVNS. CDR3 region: CASSHPDRGDYNEQFF. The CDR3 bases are TGTGCCAGCAGTCACCCGGACAGGGGCGACTACAATGAGCAGTTCTTC.

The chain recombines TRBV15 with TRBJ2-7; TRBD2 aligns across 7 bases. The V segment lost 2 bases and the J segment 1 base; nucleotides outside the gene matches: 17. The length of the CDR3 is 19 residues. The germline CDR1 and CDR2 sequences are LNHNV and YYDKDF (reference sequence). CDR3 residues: CATSRINEGLAGTSYEQYF. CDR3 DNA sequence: TGTGCCACCAGCAGAATTAACGAGGGTTTAGCGGGCACATCCTACGAGCAGTACTTC.

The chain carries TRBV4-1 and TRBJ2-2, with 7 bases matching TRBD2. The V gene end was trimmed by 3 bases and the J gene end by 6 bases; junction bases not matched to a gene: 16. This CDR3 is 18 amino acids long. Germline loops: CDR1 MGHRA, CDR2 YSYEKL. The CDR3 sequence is CASSQGTGGRISAGELFF. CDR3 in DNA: TGCGCCAGCAGCCAGGGTACCGGGGGGAGGATTAGTGCCGGGGAGCTGTTTTTT.